The present TCR beta chain was sequenced within a study of cytomegalovirus exposure and HLA in healthy donors. Study-wide points: Accurate prediction of most subjects' HLA-A and HLA-B alleles from TCR beta sequences was reported. Analyzed later, association rates of TCRs varied across HLA loci, with DRB1 most and HLA-C fewest. The dataset shows that most TCR sequences were rare, while some public TCRs occurred in many donors.

Primers included in the PCR were 60 Vbeta and 13 Jbeta primers. How the authors handled the data: Around 80 million unique TCR beta chains, some 9.9 million of them shared, were counted by a later analysis. Clones were sequenced by immunoSEQ multiplex PCR, and TCRdb holds only the in-frame ones, with some missing. V and J calls and clone size are those listed in that table; D and trimming were worked out from the DNA. In the table there are more than 95,000 clones, over 70% of which are singletons. CDR1 and CDR2 (germline): SEHNR, FQNEAQ (reference sequence). The CDR3 length is 17 residues. With V trimmed by 2 bases and J by 6 bases, 13 bases remained unmatched. Turning to this clone: What it binds is unknown.

The sequenced material came from PBMCs. The TCR sequence derives from a young man in good health and CMV-seropositive. The chain carries TRBV7-9 and TRBJ2-7; 10 nucleotides line up with TRBD2. CDR3: CASSLPFLAAGGREQYF. CDR3 nucleotides: TGTGCCAGCAGCTTACCGTTTTTAGCAGCGGGAGGGCGCGAGCAGTACTTC.